This T cell receptor beta chain was retrieved from a study of blood T cell repertoires in COVID-19. About the research overall: Collection of acute and convalescent COVID-19 samples took place in the United States, Italy and Spain. T cells, B-cell-depleted T cells, or PBMCs provided the cDNA or gDNA that served as material.

This clone has more than one count but fewer than ten. Authors' processing steps: Nucleated cell number was recorded as an estimate derived from reference gene primer amplification. The repertoire was sequenced with immunoSEQ multiplex PCR; TCRdb's copy has only in-frame clones and lacks some. V and J calls and clone size are as listed in that table; D and trimming were resolved from the DNA. The sample records 120,000 or so clones, over 80% being singletons. The CDR3 runs 13 residues. V shed 4 bases and J shed 5 bases, with 9 bases lying between them. The germline gives CDR1 GTSNPN, CDR2 SVGIG (reference sequence).

V and J are TRBV30 and TRBJ1-6; no definite D call. The sample taken for sequencing was peripheral blood. The clonotype comes from a man aged 55-75 years with acute or convalescent COVID-19. CDR3: CAWTRRDNSPLHF. The CDR3 DNA reads as TGTGCCTGGACCCGACGGGATAATTCACCCCTCCACTTT.